What follows are 23 T cell receptor beta chains derived from one specimen sequenced in a study of blood T cell repertoires in COVID-19. Data came from immunoSEQ multiplex PCR; TCRdb stores just in-frame clones and leaves some out. Here the sample spans about 100,000 clones, around four fifths being singletons. Material for sequencing was peripheral blood. These receptors came from a woman between 65 and 79 years old with acute or convalescent COVID-19.

The chain carries TRBV30 and TRBJ1-4; TRBD1 matches 10 bases. This CDR3 contains 16 residues. Looked up from germline, CDR1 is GTSNPN and CDR2 is SVGIG (reference sequence). The ends lost 2 bases at V and 3 bases at J; junction bases unmatched: 6. This CDR3 is CAWSSGQGFPNEKLFF. In DNA form, the CDR3 reads TGTGCCTGGAGTTCGGGACAGGGGTTTCCTAATGAAAAACTGTTTTTT.

The chain is built from TRBV10-3 and TRBJ2-1; TRBD2 matches at 10 bases. The germline CDR1 and CDR2 sequences are ENHRY and SYGVKD. Losses at the gene ends were 10 bases for V and 0 bases for J; bases not matched to a gene: 9. This CDR3 region has 16 residues. CDR3 in DNA: TGTGCCACGAATCGACTAGCGGGCGCCTCCTACAATGAGCAGTTCTTC. The encoded protein is CATNRLAGASYNEQFF.

CDR3 sequence reads: CASSFSGNTEAFF. The CDR3 nucleotides are TGTGCCAGCAGCTTTTCAGGGAACACTGAAGCTTTCTTT. This chain connects TRBV5-4 to TRBJ1-1; D not certain. This CDR3 contains 13 residues. The germline V gene encodes CDR1 SGHNT and CDR2 YYREEE (reference sequence). V lost 2 bases and J lost 1, with 6 bases in between.

The chain couples TRBV19 to TRBJ1-1, with 10 positions matching TRBD1. Unmatched junction bases numbered 9, after V lost 7 bases and J lost 7 bases. Germline values: CDR1 LNHDA, CDR2 SQIVND (reference sequence). The CDR3 is made up of 14 amino acids. The CDR3 here is CASTLTGGHREAFF. CDR3 DNA sequence: TGTGCCAGTACTCTGACAGGGGGCCATCGTGAAGCTTTCTTT.

The J gene is TRBJ1-1, the V gene TRBV7-9, with TRBD1 identical over 7 bases. CDR1 and CDR2 from the germline V gene are SEHNR and FQNEAQ (reference sequence). J was trimmed by 4 bases and V by 1 base; bases with no gene match: 6. CDR3 size: 15 residues. This CDR3 reads CASSLVSQGGTEAFF. In DNA, the CDR3 is TGTGCCAGCAGCTTAGTTAGCCAGGGGGGCACTGAAGCTTTCTTT.

J is TRBJ1-3 and V is TRBV10-3; the D gene is possibly TRBD1 (6 bases). Germline CDR1 reads ENHRY; CDR2 reads SYGVKD. V was shortened by 6 bases and J by 2 bases, with 14 bases between the two germline ends. The CDR3 spans 15 residues. The CDR3 sequence is CAIRTSGGTGNTIYF. CDR3 nucleotides: TGTGCCATCAGAACCTCGGGGGGCACTGGAAACACCATATATTTT.

This chain connects TRBV30 to TRBJ1-6, with 7 bases lining up with TRBD1. From germline, CDR1 is GTSNPN and CDR2 SVGIG (reference sequence). The trim removed 5 bases at V and 7 bases at J, leaving 8 bases unmatched. This CDR3 region has 14 residues. Written as DNA, the CDR3 is TGTGCCTGGGCGACAGGGAGGAGGAATTCACCCCTCCACTTT. Translation gives CAWATGRRNSPLHF.

This clone was observed once. The chain couples TRBV10-1 to TRBJ1-3, with a weak D call TRBD1 (5 bases). This CDR3 contains 15 residues. CDR1 is WNHNN, CDR2 SYGVQD, per germline (reference sequence). V lost 11 bases, J lost 0 bases, and 17 bases lay in between. The CDR3 nucleotides read TGCGCCCCTTTTATTGGGGGACTCTCTGGAAACACCATATATTTT. Translation: CAPFIGGLSGNTIYF.

The chain links TRBV29-1 to TRBJ1-2, with D tentatively TRBD1 (5 bases). The CDR3 has 15 amino acids. From germline, CDR1 is SQVTM and CDR2 ANQGSEA. V was pared by 0 bases and J by 7 bases, with 18 bases between. CDR3: CSVEDHSGGALGYTF. CDR3 sequence (DNA): TGCAGCGTTGAAGATCATTCGGGTGGGGCCCTTGGCTACACCTTC.

CDR3 amino acids: CASSVGGGLGRGTEAFF. CDR3 sequence (DNA): TGTGCCAGCAGCGTAGGAGGAGGGCTAGGGCGAGGCACTGAAGCTTTCTTT. The V gene is TRBV9, the J gene TRBJ1-1; D gene unclear. The V end lost 0 bases, the J end lost 4 bases, and 19 bases lay between the germline ends. Germline CDR1 SGDLS, CDR2 YYNGEE. CDR3 size: 17 residues.

This chain links TRBV3-1 (or the pseudogene TRBV3-2) with TRBJ2-7; tentatively, D is TRBD2 (6 bases). From germline, CDR1 is LGHDT and CDR2 YNNKEL (reference sequence). V shed 2 bases and J shed 3 bases, with 14 bases lying between them. The CDR3 sequence is 15 residues long. The CDR3 loop is CASSQQGTRDYEQYF. CDR3 coding DNA: TGTGCCAGCAGCCAACAGGGAACGCGGGACTACGAGCAGTACTTC.

V usage is TRBV5-4 and J usage is TRBJ1-3, with unresolved D. Trimming cost V 7 bases and J 2 bases, with 13 bases left between them. The CDR3 extends over 14 amino acids. Germline CDR1 and CDR2: SGHNT and YYREEE (reference sequence). CDR3 in amino acids: CASSTASPGNTIYF. As DNA, the CDR3 is TGTGCCAGCTCCACTGCATCTCCTGGAAACACCATATATTTT.

The J gene is TRBJ1-3, the V gene TRBV5-4; TRBD1 aligns across 7 bases. This CDR3 has 12 residues. V shed 8 bases, J shed 4 bases, and the junction held 3 bases outside the gene matches. Germline assignment: CDR1 SGHNT and CDR2 YYREEE (reference sequence). The CDR3 DNA reads TGTGCCAGTACGGGACAGGGAAACACCATATATTTT. The encoded protein is CASTGQGNTIYF.

The chain recombines TRBV18 with TRBJ1-1, with D possibly TRBD1 on 6 matching bases. Germline CDR1 reads KGHSH; CDR2 reads LQKENI. The CDR3 sequence is 16 residues long. V gave up 2 bases and J gave up 2 bases, with 15 bases separating them. As DNA, the CDR3 is TGTGCCAGCTCACCAAGGGACACCTTAATTAACACTGAAGCTTTCTTT. It specifies CASSPRDTLINTEAFF.

This chain uses TRBV7-9 with TRBJ1-2, with D tentatively TRBD1 (5 bases). Trimming cost V 6 bases and J 8 bases, with 28 bases left between them. CDR3 length equals 17 residues. Per the germline V gene, CDR1 is SEHNR and CDR2 is FQNEAQ (reference sequence). CDR3 DNA sequence: TGTGCCAGCAGGGCTACCTCGGGACTCATAAAGTCCAGCGGCTACACCTTC. Encoded protein: CASRATSGLIKSSGYTF. Looking up the rest from reference TRBV7-9 and TRBJ1-2 gives the full variable domain: DTGVSQNPRHKITKRGQNVTFRCDPISEHNRLYWYRQTLGQGPEFLTYFQNEAQLEKSRLLSDRFSAERPKGSFSTLEIQRTEQGDSAMYLCASRATSGLIKSSGYTFGSGTRLTVV.

The rearrangement links TRBV5-1 to TRBJ2-6; D is possibly TRBD1 (6 bases). CDR3 length equals 17 residues. Trimming took 4 bases from V and 0 from J, leaving 14 bases between them. Per the germline V gene, CDR1 is SGHRS and CDR2 is YFSETQ. The CDR3 region is CASSADSRGSGANVLTF. As DNA, the CDR3 is TGCGCCAGCAGCGCGGACAGTAGGGGCTCTGGGGCCAACGTCCTGACTTTC.

V and J are TRBV19 and TRBJ1-1; 11 bases are shared with TRBD1. The CDR3 loop spans 16 amino acids. Germline values: CDR1 LNHDA, CDR2 SQIVND (reference sequence). The ends lost 1 base at V and 6 bases at J; junction bases unmatched: 7. The CDR3 spells CASSIVSVGQGAEAFF. CDR3 coding DNA: TGTGCCAGTAGTATAGTGAGTGTGGGACAGGGGGCTGAAGCTTTCTTT.

This chain joins TRBV29-1 and TRBJ1-5; D is possibly TRBD1 (6 bases). The CDR3 sequence is 14 residues long. Germline values: CDR1 SQVTM, CDR2 ANQGSEA. Trimming took off 4 bases at V and 0 bases at J, with 10 bases between the two ends. The CDR3 sequence: CSVGGQYSNQPQHF. The CDR3 bases are TGCAGCGTTGGCGGACAGTATAGCAATCAGCCCCAGCATTTT.

The rearrangement uses TRBV5-1 and TRBJ2-1, with D possibly TRBD1 on 5 matching bases. CDR1 and CDR2 from the germline V gene are SGHRS and YFSETQ. Trimming left V 6 bases short and J 6 bases short, with 22 bases between. The CDR3 is made up of 16 amino acids. The CDR3 DNA reads TGCGCCAGCACCCTCGAAAGTAGGGGATTATTCAATGAGCAGTTCTTC. It yields the protein CASTLESRGLFNEQFF.

This chain connects TRBV11-1 to TRBJ2-7; the match to TRBD2 covers 13 bases. Trimming removed 4 bases from V and 9 bases from J; junction bases left unmatched: 9. The length of the CDR3 is 15 residues. Per the germline V gene, CDR1 is SGHAT and CDR2 is FQDESV (reference sequence). The CDR3 reads CASSSQGLAGVRQYV. CDR3 DNA: TGTGCCAGCAGCTCACAAGGACTAGCGGGGGTACGGCAGTACGTC.

This clone was seen only a few times. The chain joins TRBV7-2 to TRBJ1-1; 8 nucleotides agree with TRBD1. Germline V CDR1 and CDR2: SGHTA, FQGNSA. The CDR3 is 14 residues long. V trimming: 10 bases; J trimming: 1 base; junction bases outside the gene matches: 8. The CDR3 loop is CATTRDRSNTEAFF. CDR3 coding DNA: TGTGCCACAACGCGGGACAGGTCGAACACTGAAGCTTTCTTT.

The chain recombines TRBV29-1 with TRBJ2-3, with a tentative D call TRBD2 (6 bases). CDR3 length: 14 amino acids. CDR1 and CDR2 from the germline V gene are SQVTM and ANQGSEA. Trimming took off 5 bases at V and 5 bases at J, with 17 bases between the two ends. This chain's CDR3 is CSVWGGAGKDTQYF. The CDR3 DNA sequence: TGCAGCGTTTGGGGCGGGGCGGGTAAAGATACGCAGTATTTT.

This clone was observed a few times. The chain combines TRBV3-1 (or the pseudogene TRBV3-2) with TRBJ2-5; weak D call: TRBD2 (6 bases). Per the germline V gene, CDR1 is LGHDT and CDR2 is YNNKEL (reference sequence). Trimming took 0 bases from V and 6 from J, leaving 14 bases between them. The CDR3 covers 15 residues. This CDR3 reads CASSQDNAGGKTQYF. CDR3 DNA: TGTGCCAGCAGCCAAGATAATGCTGGGGGGAAGACCCAGTACTTC.